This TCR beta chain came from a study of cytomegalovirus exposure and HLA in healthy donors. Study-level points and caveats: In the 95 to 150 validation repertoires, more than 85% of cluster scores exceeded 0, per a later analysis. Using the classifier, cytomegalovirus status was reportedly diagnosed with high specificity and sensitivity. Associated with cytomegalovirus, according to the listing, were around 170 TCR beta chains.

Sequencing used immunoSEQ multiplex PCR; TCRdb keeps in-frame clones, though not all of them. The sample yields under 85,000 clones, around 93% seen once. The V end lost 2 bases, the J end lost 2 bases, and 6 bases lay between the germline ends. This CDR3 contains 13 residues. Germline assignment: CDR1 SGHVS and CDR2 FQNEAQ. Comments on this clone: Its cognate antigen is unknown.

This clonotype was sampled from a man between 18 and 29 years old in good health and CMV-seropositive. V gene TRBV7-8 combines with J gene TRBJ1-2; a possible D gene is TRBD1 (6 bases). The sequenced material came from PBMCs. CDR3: CASSLQGNYGYTF. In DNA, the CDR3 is TGTGCCAGCAGCTTACAGGGGAACTATGGCTACACCTTC.